A single sample is the source of the 29 T cell receptor beta chains below, sequenced in a study of blood T cell repertoires in COVID-19. Using immunoSEQ multiplex PCR, the repertoire was profiled, and TCRdb retains in-frame clones only, with some absent. The table includes 35,000 to 45,000 clones, roughly nine tenths detected once. The sequenced sample was peripheral blood. These receptors came from a man in his forties or fifties with COVID-19, enrolled during active disease.

This clone was detected a few times. This rearrangement joins TRBV5-1 to TRBJ2-5; TRBD1 matches 8 bases. In germline, CDR1 is SGHRS, CDR2 YFSETQ. The CDR3 runs to 15 residues. J was trimmed by 3 bases and V by 0 bases; bases with no gene match: 4. The CDR3 here is CASSLVLTGEETQYF. CDR3 in DNA: TGCGCCAGCAGCTTGGTTCTGACAGGGGAAGAGACCCAGTACTTC.

V is TRBV7-2 and J is TRBJ1-4; D gene ambiguous. The CDR3 is 12 amino acids. V gave up 0 bases and J gave up 8 bases, with 4 bases separating them. Germline V lookup: CDR1 SGHTA, CDR2 FQGNSA. The CDR3 region has the DNA TGTGCCAGCAGCTTAGCGGAGGAAAAACTGTTTTTT. Translating gives CASSLAEEKLFF.

This sequence joins TRBV28 and TRBJ2-7; D may be TRBD1 (6 bases). Germline CDR1 reads MDHEN; CDR2 reads SYDVKM. The CDR3 is 17 residues long. V dropped 7 bases and J dropped 3 bases, with 25 bases sitting between them. CDR3 sequence (DNA): TGTGCCAGCACCGCGTCCGGGACACCAATCGCCTACTACGAGCAGTACTTC. Translating gives CASTASGTPIAYYEQYF.

The chain employs TRBV28 and TRBJ1-5; 9 positions agree with TRBD1. Germline V gene data show CDR1 as MDHEN and CDR2 as SYDVKM. After removal of 6 bases from V and 4 bases from J, the junction contained 7 bases not matched to a gene. The CDR3 contains 15 residues. The CDR3 protein is CASRGPGQGNQPQHF. The CDR3 nucleotides read TGTGCCAGCAGGGGTCCGGGACAGGGAAATCAGCCCCAGCATTTT.

The chain recombines TRBV7-2 with TRBJ1-6; D possibly corresponds to TRBD1 (5 bases). The germline V and J ends were trimmed by 1 base and 9 bases, with 10 bases remaining between them. The CDR3 is 14 amino acids. Germline V lookup: CDR1 SGHTA, CDR2 FQGNSA. CDR3 region: CASSLGQFPSPLHF. CDR3 in DNA: TGTGCCAGCAGCTTAGGACAGTTCCCTTCACCCCTCCACTTT. Combining the CDR3 with reference TRBV7-2 and TRBJ1-6 gives the whole variable domain GAGVSQSPSNKVTEKGKDVELRCDPISGHTALYWYRQSLGQGLEFLIYFQGNSAPDKSGLPSDRFSAERTGGSVSTLTIQRTQQEDSAVYLCASSLGQFPSPLHFGNGTRLTVT.

This clone has more than one count but fewer than ten. This chain links TRBV7-2 with TRBJ2-7; 7 nucleotides align to TRBD1. After removal of 1 base from V and 0 bases from J, the junction contained 6 bases not matched to a gene. CDR3 length: 16 residues. Germline V gives CDR1 SGHTA, CDR2 FQGNSA. Here the CDR3 DNA reads TGTGCCAGCAGCTTAGACCCCGGGACAGCCTCCTACGAGCAGTACTTC. It is translated as CASSLDPGTASYEQYF.

CDR3 bases: TGTGCCAGCAGCCCCCACTGGACAACCTACGAGCAGTACTTC. Protein: CASSPHWTTYEQYF. V and J are TRBV7-9 and TRBJ2-7; TRBD1 is a possible D gene (5 bases). Germline CDR1 reads SEHNR; CDR2 reads FQNEAQ (reference sequence). The ends were cut back, 5 bases at V and 2 bases at J, with 13 bases in the middle. This CDR3 is built from 14 residues.

The V gene is TRBV6-1, the J gene TRBJ1-6; no clear D gene. V lost 1 base to trimming and J lost 4 bases, with 8 bases between them. The CDR3 has 15 residues. The germline CDR1 and CDR2 sequences are MNHNS and SASEGT. Written as DNA, the CDR3 is TGTGCCAGCAGTGAAGGAACGGGGTATAATTCACCCCTCCACTTT. Translated: CASSEGTGYNSPLHF.

The V gene is TRBV4-1, the J gene TRBJ2-5; 8 bases match TRBD2. V was pared by 8 bases and J by 5 bases, with 10 bases of the junction left unmatched. The CDR3 loop spans 14 amino acids. The V gene's germline CDR1 is MGHRA and CDR2 YSYEKL. CDR3 amino acids: CASRRASGPETQYF. In DNA form, the CDR3 reads TGCGCCAGCCGGAGGGCTAGCGGGCCCGAGACCCAGTACTTC.

The chain is built from TRBV2 and TRBJ1-1; TRBD1 agrees at 7 bases. Trimming cost V 6 bases and J 4 bases; bases outside gene matches: 11. Germline V lookup: CDR1 SNHLY, CDR2 FYNNEI. The length of the CDR3 is 15 residues. CDR3 nucleotides: TGTGCCAGCAGAGTGAGGACAGGTTTTATCACTGAAGCTTTCTTT. Translated: CASRVRTGFITEAFF. The variable domain in full, completed from reference TRBV2 and TRBJ1-1, reads EPEVTQTPSHQVTQMGQEVILRCVPISNHLYFYWYRQILGQKVEFLVSFYNNEISEKSEIFDDQFSVERPDGSNFTLKIRSTKLEDSAMYFCASRVRTGFITEAFFGQGTRLTVV.

This chain connects TRBV7-9 to TRBJ1-2, with D perhaps matching TRBD1 (6 bases). The CDR3 totals 13 residues. Trimming took off 5 bases at V and 2 bases at J, with 9 bases between the two ends. Germline lookup yields CDR1 SEHNR and CDR2 FQNEAQ (reference sequence). The CDR3 region is CASSRTANYGYTF. CDR3 coding DNA: TGTGCCAGCAGCCGGACAGCCAACTATGGCTACACCTTC.

V usage is TRBV29-1 and J usage is TRBJ1-4, with 10 bases aligning to TRBD1. The germline V gene encodes CDR1 SQVTM and CDR2 ANQGSEA. Trimming took 4 bases from V and 5 from J; bases not matched to a gene: 1. CDR3 length: 13 residues. Here the CDR3 DNA reads TGCAGCGTTGTGGGACAGGGGAATGAAAAACTGTTTTTT. Translated: CSVVGQGNEKLFF.

V is TRBV9 and J is TRBJ1-6; 8 bases map to TRBD1. CDR1 and CDR2 (germline): SGDLS, YYNGEE. Germline trimming cut 4 bases from V and 9 bases from J; bases unmatched to any gene: 9. There are 15 residues in the CDR3. In DNA, the CDR3 is TGTGCCAGCAGCCCCCGGACAGGGAACGGTTCACCCCTCCACTTT. It translates to CASSPRTGNGSPLHF.

This chain joins TRBV19 and TRBJ2-4, with 11 bases identical to TRBD1. Germline CDR1 and CDR2: LNHDA and SQIVND (reference sequence). After removal of 3 bases from V and 9 bases from J, the junction contained 1 base not matched to a gene. The CDR3 is 13 amino acids. CDR3 sequence: CASSMGQGGIQYF. The DNA of the CDR3 is TGTGCCAGTAGTATGGGACAGGGGGGCATTCAGTACTTC.

J is TRBJ1-4 and V is TRBV18; D might be TRBD1 (5 bases). Germline CDR1 reads KGHSH; CDR2 reads LQKENI. The CDR3 length is 14 residues. The germline V and J ends were trimmed by 4 bases and 5 bases, with 11 bases remaining between them. CDR3 sequence reads: CASSLGAGNEKLFF. The CDR3 DNA reads as TGTGCCAGCTCACTAGGGGCGGGAAATGAAAAACTGTTTTTT.

V gene TRBV11-3 combines with J gene TRBJ2-1, with TRBD1 matching 7 bases. Looked up from germline, CDR1 is SGHNT and CDR2 is YENEEA. This CDR3 spans 19 amino acids. Trimming removed 10 bases from V and 4 bases from J; junction bases left unmatched: 25. CDR3 nucleotide sequence: TGTGCCATCACCACCCTGCGAGAGAACCGGGACAGACTATACAATGAGCAGTTCTTC. Encoded protein: CAITTLRENRDRLYNEQFF. Complete variable domain (other parts from reference TRBV11-3 and TRBJ2-1): EAGVVQSPRYKIIEKKQPVAFWCNPISGHNTLYWYLQNLGQGPELLIRYENEEAVDDSQLPKDRFSAERLKGVDSTLKIQPAELGDSAVYLCAITTLRENRDRLYNEQFFGPGTRLTVL.

This chain uses TRBV5-1 with TRBJ2-3; 9 positions match TRBD2. Per the germline V gene, CDR1 is SGHRS and CDR2 is YFSETQ. Germline trimming cut 0 bases from V and 6 bases from J; bases unmatched to any gene: 5. CDR3 size: 15 residues. This chain's CDR3 is CASSLGLAEMDTQYF. CDR3 nucleotides: TGCGCCAGCAGCTTGGGACTAGCGGAAATGGATACGCAGTATTTT.

The chain joins TRBV3-1 (or the pseudogene TRBV3-2) to TRBJ1-5; tentatively, D is TRBD1 (5 bases). This CDR3 is 13 amino acids long. The V and J ends lost 4 bases and 4 bases respectively, with 8 bases between them. Germline CDR1 reads LGHDT; CDR2 reads YNNKEL (reference sequence). CDR3 region: CASSLQGNQPQHF. Here the CDR3 DNA reads TGTGCCAGCAGCCTTCAGGGAAATCAGCCCCAGCATTTT.

The chain employs TRBV5-1 and TRBJ2-7; 8 bases line up with TRBD2. Looked up from germline, CDR1 is SGHRS and CDR2 is YFSETQ. This CDR3 is built from 15 residues. After removal of 5 bases from V and 0 bases from J, the junction contained 7 bases not matched to a gene. CDR3 nucleotide sequence: TGCGCCAGCAGTGGGACTAGTAGGAGCTCCTACGAGCAGTACTTC. The encoded protein is CASSGTSRSSYEQYF.

The rearrangement links TRBV25-1 to TRBJ2-5; 9 positions match TRBD1. The CDR3 is 14 amino acids. The V segment lost 3 bases and the J segment 5 bases; nucleotides outside the gene matches: 4. Germline assignment: CDR1 MGHDK and CDR2 SYGVNS. CDR3 in amino acids: CASSDNRGRETQYF. For the CDR3, the DNA is TGTGCCAGCAGTGATAACAGGGGGCGTGAGACCCAGTACTTC.

V usage is TRBV5-1 and J usage is TRBJ2-3; TRBD2 agrees at 10 bases. The CDR3 covers 19 residues. V trimming: 0 bases; J trimming: 5 bases; junction bases outside the gene matches: 15. Germline values: CDR1 SGHRS, CDR2 YFSETQ. The CDR3 here is CASSLEASGRGGFRDTQYF. The CDR3, as DNA: TGCGCCAGCAGCTTGGAGGCTAGCGGGAGAGGGGGATTTCGAGATACGCAGTATTTT.

V usage is TRBV30 and J usage is TRBJ1-2; D is unresolved. The CDR3 consists of 13 residues. Germline lookup yields CDR1 GTSNPN and CDR2 SVGIG (reference sequence). Trimming removed 0 bases at V and 8 bases at J, with 13 bases between. DNA of the CDR3: TGTGCCTGGAGTGTGCCATTAATGGGCGGCTACACCTTC. Protein product: CAWSVPLMGGYTF.

V and J are TRBV2 and TRBJ2-2; D might be TRBD2 (6 bases). The CDR3 runs to 14 residues. Trimming shortened V by 3 bases and J by 3 bases, and 8 bases separated the two germline ends. Per germline, CDR1 SNHLY and CDR2 FYNNEI. The CDR3, as DNA: TGTGCCAGCAGTGAGGGCGGGGACACCGGGGAGCTGTTTTTT. This sequence encodes CASSEGGDTGELFF. The entire variable domain, with the rest obtained from reference TRBV2 and TRBJ2-2, is as follows: EPEVTQTPSHQVTQMGQEVILRCVPISNHLYFYWYRQILGQKVEFLVSFYNNEISEKSEIFDDQFSVERPDGSNFTLKIRSTKLEDSAMYFCASSEGGDTGELFFGEGSRLTVL.

This clone was counted between two and nine times. The chain links TRBV7-2 to TRBJ2-7; D ambiguous. Trimming cost V 2 bases and J 6 bases, with 11 bases left between them. Germline values: CDR1 SGHTA, CDR2 FQGNSA. The CDR3 is 13 amino acids. The CDR3 DNA reads TGTGCCAGCAGCTTACGAGGAGTAGGCGAGCAGTACTTC. Protein product: CASSLRGVGEQYF.

This clone appeared a single time. V and J are TRBV3-1 (or the pseudogene TRBV3-2) and TRBJ1-1; maybe TRBD1 (5 bases). Germline V gene data show CDR1 as LGHDT and CDR2 as YNNKEL (reference sequence). The CDR3 totals 14 residues. V was pared by 2 bases and J by 1 base, with 8 bases between. The CDR3 here is CASSQSQGNTEAFF. Here the CDR3 DNA reads TGTGCCAGCAGCCAATCTCAGGGGAACACTGAAGCTTTCTTT.

The chain is built from TRBV4-3 and TRBJ1-5, with D unclear. This CDR3 spans 13 amino acids. Trimming left V 3 bases short and J 6 bases short, with 9 bases between. Germline assignment: CDR1 LGHNA and CDR2 YSLEER. The CDR3 region is CASSQSGSQPQHF. Written as DNA, the CDR3 is TGCGCCAGCAGCCAGTCCGGGAGTCAGCCCCAGCATTTT.

The chain is built from TRBV9 and TRBJ2-3; 8 nucleotides match TRBD2. Germline CDR1 SGDLS, CDR2 YYNGEE. Germline trimming cut 3 bases from V and 3 bases from J; bases unmatched to any gene: 9. This CDR3 has 16 residues. CDR3 protein: CASSARLARGTDTQYF. CDR3 nucleotide sequence: TGTGCCAGCAGCGCGAGACTAGCGAGAGGTACAGATACGCAGTATTTT.

The V call is TRBV11-2, the J call TRBJ2-7; TRBD2 aligns across 7 bases. The germline gives CDR1 SGHAT, CDR2 FQNNGV. This CDR3 is built from 14 residues. J was trimmed by 7 bases and V by 5 bases; bases with no gene match: 11. CDR3: CASSGLADPREQYF. The CDR3 DNA reads TGTGCCAGCAGCGGGCTAGCGGACCCTAGGGAGCAGTACTTC.

This clone was recorded once. V gene TRBV6-1 combines with J gene TRBJ2-7; 10 nucleotides match TRBD2. Germline V CDR1 and CDR2: MNHNS, SASEGT. The length of the CDR3 is 16 residues. J was trimmed by 5 bases and V by 1 base; bases with no gene match: 8. CDR3 in amino acids: CASSEDPASGRNEQYF. For the CDR3, the DNA is TGTGCCAGCAGTGAAGATCCTGCTAGCGGGAGAAACGAGCAGTACTTC.